This T cell receptor beta chain emerged from a study of blood T cell repertoires in COVID-19. Study background: The analysed material was cDNA or gDNA that came from T cells, B-cell-depleted T cells, or PBMCs.

V lost 6 bases and J lost 0; bases outside the gene matches: 4. Looked up from germline, CDR1 is MNHEY and CDR2 is SVGAGI. This CDR3 has 14 amino acids. Seattle participants joined during active infection and were tracked over time. Sequencing was performed with immunoSEQ multiplex PCR; in TCRdb, only in-frame clones are kept and a portion is missing. The repertoire holds around 140,000 clones, with approximately 86% as singletons. The receptor comes from a woman aged 70-85 years with COVID-19, enrolled during active disease. The specimen was peripheral blood. The chain combines TRBV6-5 with TRBJ2-7; 8 nucleotides match TRBD1. CDR3 protein: CASRITGGSYEQYF. The CDR3 DNA reads TGTGCCAGCAGGATAACAGGGGGCTCCTACGAGCAGTACTTC.